The text below deals with one T cell receptor beta chain. What it recognizes is unknown. The CDR3 is 14 amino acids. Germline CDR1 and CDR2: SGHNT and YENEEA. V shed 5 bases and J 7 bases; nucleotides not matched to a gene: 10. The source of the sample is a study of cytomegalovirus exposure and HLA in healthy donors. General observations from the study: Cytomegalovirus status was reportedly diagnosed by the classifier with high specificity and sensitivity.

PCR involved 60 Vbeta and 13 Jbeta primers. The table came from immunoSEQ multiplex PCR; TCRdb's copy has only in-frame clones and leaves some out. The profile shows 150,000 to 200,000 clones, more than 65% of them singletons. The rearrangement links TRBV11-3 to TRBJ1-1; 7 nucleotides line up with TRBD1. The receptor's source is a man aged 18 to 29 in good health and CMV-seropositive. The sequenced sample consisted of PBMCs. CDR3 in amino acids: CASSARQGAGEAFF. CDR3 coding DNA: TGTGCCAGCAGCGCCCGACAGGGAGCGGGTGAAGCTTTCTTT.